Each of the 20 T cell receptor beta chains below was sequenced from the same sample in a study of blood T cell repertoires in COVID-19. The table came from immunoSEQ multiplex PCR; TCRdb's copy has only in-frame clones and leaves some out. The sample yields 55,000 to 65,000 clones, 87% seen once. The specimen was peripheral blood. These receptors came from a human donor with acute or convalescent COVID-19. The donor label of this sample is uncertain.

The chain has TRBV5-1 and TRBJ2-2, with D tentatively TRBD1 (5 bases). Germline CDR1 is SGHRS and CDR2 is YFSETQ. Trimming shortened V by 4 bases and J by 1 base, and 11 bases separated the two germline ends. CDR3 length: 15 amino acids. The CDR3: CASSPNTGNTGELFF. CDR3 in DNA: TGCGCCAGCAGCCCGAATACAGGGAACACCGGGGAGCTGTTTTTT.

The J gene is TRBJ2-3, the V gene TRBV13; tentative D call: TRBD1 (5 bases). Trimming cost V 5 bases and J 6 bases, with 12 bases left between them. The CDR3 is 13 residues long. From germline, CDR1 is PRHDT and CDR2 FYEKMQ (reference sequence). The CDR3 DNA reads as TGTGCCAGCAGCCCCGGCAGGGCGGATACGCAGTATTTT. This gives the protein CASSPGRADTQYF. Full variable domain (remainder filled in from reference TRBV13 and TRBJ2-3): AAGVIQSPRHLIKEKRETATLKCYPIPRHDTVYWYQQGPGQDPQFLISFYEKMQSDKGSIPDRFSAQQFSDYHSELNMSSLELGDSALYFCASSPGRADTQYFGPGTRLTVL.

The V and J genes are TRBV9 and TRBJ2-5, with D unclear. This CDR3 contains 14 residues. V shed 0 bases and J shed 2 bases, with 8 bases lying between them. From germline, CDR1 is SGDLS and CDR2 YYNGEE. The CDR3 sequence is CASSVDFSQETQYF. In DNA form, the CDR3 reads TGTGCCAGCAGCGTAGATTTCAGTCAAGAGACCCAGTACTTC.

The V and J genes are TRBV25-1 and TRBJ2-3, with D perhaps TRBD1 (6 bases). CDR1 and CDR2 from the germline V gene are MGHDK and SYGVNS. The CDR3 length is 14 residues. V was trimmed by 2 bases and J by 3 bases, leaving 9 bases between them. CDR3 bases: TGTGCCAGCAGTGAACCAGGGGAAACAGATACGCAGTATTTT. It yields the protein CASSEPGETDTQYF.

The CDR3 is CASSQYTSGPYEQYF. In nucleotides, the CDR3 is TGTGCCAGCAGCCAGTATACTAGCGGCCCCTACGAGCAGTACTTC. J is TRBJ2-7 and V is TRBV3-1 (or the pseudogene TRBV3-2); 8 bases align to TRBD2. With 3 bases clipped from V and 2 bases from J, the junction kept 6 bases outside the gene matches. This CDR3 spans 15 amino acids. The germline V gene encodes CDR1 LGHDT and CDR2 YNNKEL (reference sequence).

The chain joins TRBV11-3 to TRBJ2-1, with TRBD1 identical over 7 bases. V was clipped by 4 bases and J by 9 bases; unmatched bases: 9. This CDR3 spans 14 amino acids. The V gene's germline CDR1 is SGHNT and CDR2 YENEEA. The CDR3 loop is CASSSRQGYGEQFF. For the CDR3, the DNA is TGTGCCAGCAGCTCCAGACAGGGCTACGGTGAGCAGTTCTTC.

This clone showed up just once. CDR3 protein: CASSLVGGPPTDTQYF. As DNA, the CDR3 is TGTGCCAGCAGCTTGGTGGGGGGGCCTCCTACAGATACGCAGTATTTT. The chain combines TRBV5-4 with TRBJ2-3; tentative D call: TRBD2 (7 bases). V was trimmed by 0 bases and J by 3 bases, leaving 14 bases between them. In germline, CDR1 is SGHNT, CDR2 YYREEE (reference sequence). This CDR3 is 16 amino acids long.

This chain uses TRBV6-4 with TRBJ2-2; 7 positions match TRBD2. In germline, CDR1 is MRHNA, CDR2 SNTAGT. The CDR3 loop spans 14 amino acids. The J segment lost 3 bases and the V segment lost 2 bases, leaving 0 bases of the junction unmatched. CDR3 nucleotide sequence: TGTGCCAGCAGTGACGGACTAGACACCGGGGAGCTGTTTTTT. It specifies CASSDGLDTGELFF.

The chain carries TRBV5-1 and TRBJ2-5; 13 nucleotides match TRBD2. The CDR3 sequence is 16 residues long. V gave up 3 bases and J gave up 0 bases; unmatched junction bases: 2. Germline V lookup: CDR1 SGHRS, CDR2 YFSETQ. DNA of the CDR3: TGCGCCAGCAGCTACGGACTAGCGGGAGACCAAGAGACCCAGTACTTC. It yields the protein CASSYGLAGDQETQYF.

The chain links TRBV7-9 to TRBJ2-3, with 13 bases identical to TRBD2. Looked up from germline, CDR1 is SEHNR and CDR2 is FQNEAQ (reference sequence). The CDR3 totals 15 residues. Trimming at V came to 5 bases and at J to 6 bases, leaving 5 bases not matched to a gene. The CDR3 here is CASSRLAGGRDTQYF. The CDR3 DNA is TGTGCCAGCAGCCGACTAGCGGGGGGAAGGGATACGCAGTATTTT.

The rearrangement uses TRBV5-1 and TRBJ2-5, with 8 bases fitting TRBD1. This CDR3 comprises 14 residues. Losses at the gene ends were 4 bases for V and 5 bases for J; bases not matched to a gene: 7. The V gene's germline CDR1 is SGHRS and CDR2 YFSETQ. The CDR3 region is CASSTGQGTETQYF. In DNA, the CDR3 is TGCGCCAGCAGCACAGGACAGGGAACCGAGACCCAGTACTTC.

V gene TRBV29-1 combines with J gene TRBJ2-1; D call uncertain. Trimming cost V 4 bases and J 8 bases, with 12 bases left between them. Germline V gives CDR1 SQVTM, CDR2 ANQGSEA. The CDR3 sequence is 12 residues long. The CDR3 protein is CSVGSDPHEQFF. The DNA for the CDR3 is TGCAGCGTTGGGAGTGATCCCCATGAGCAGTTCTTC.

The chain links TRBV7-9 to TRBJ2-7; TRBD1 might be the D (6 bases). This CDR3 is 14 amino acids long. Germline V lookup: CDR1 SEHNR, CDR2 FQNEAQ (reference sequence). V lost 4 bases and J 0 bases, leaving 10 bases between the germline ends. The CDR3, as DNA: TGTGCCAGCAGCTCCGGGACACCCTCCTACGAGCAGTACTTC. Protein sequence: CASSSGTPSYEQYF.

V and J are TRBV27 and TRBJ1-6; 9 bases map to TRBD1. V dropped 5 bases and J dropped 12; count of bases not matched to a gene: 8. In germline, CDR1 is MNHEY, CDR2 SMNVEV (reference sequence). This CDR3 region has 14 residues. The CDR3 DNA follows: TGTGCCAGCAGTGAGAGGGACAGGGTAGTACCCCTCCACTTT. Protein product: CASSERDRVVPLHF.

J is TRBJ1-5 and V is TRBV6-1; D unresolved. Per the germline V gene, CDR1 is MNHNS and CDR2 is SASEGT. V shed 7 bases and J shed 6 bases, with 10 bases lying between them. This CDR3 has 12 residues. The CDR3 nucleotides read TGTGCCAGCAATAAGGAGGGTCAGCCCCAGCATTTT. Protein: CASNKEGQPQHF.

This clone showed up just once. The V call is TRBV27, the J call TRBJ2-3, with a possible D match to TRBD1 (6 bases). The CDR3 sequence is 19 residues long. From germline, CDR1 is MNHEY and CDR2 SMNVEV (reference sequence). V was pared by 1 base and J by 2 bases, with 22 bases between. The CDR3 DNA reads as TGTGCCAGCAGTTTATTCCTCGGATCACAGGGATTTAACACAGATACGCAGTATTTT. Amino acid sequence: CASSLFLGSQGFNTDTQYF.

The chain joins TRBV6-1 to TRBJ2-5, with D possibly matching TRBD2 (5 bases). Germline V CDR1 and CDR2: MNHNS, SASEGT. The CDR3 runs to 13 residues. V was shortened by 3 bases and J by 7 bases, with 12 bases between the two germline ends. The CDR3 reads CASSETIPGTQYF. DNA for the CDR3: TGTGCCAGCAGTGAGACTATCCCGGGGACCCAGTACTTC.

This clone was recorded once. The DNA for the CDR3 is TGTGCCAGCAGTTCTTTCCCCTCCACTGAAGCTTTCTTT. Residues: CASSSFPSTEAFF. This chain joins TRBV12-3 or TRBV12-4 and TRBJ1-1; D gene ambiguous. V was trimmed by 4 bases and J by 4 bases, leaving 10 bases between them. The CDR3 has 13 amino acids.

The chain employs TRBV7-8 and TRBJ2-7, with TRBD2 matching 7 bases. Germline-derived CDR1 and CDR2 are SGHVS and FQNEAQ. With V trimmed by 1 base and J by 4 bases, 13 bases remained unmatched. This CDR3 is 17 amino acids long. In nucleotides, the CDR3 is TGTGCCAGCAGCTTAGTGGGGACTGGGCGGGGGAATTACGAGCAGTACTTC. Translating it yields CASSLVGTGRGNYEQYF.

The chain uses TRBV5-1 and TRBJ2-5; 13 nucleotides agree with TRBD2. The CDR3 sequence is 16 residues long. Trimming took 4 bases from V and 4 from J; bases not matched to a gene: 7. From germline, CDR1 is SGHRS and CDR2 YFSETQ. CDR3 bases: TGCGCCAGCAGCCTTGGGACTAGCGGGATAGGAGAGACCCAGTACTTC. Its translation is CASSLGTSGIGETQYF.